These 7 T cell receptor beta chains came from one sample sequenced in a study of T-cell memory formation after mild COVID-19. TCRdb re-called the 5' RACE reads through MiXCR, storing one row per CDR3 protein. The table includes about 470,000 distinct CDR3 sequences, around a sixth detected once. Material for sequencing was PBMCs or a T cell subset sorted from them (not recorded which). The receptors come from an adult woman who had mild COVID-19 (a few samples of this study predate the infection). Cell type and time point are not known.

The sample holds many counts of this clonotype. The chain links TRBV27 to TRBJ2-5; tentative D call: TRBD2 (5 bases). In germline, CDR1 is MNHEY, CDR2 SMNVEV (reference sequence). The CDR3 consists of 14 residues. Trimming removed 3 bases at V and 5 bases at J, with 13 bases between. The CDR3 sequence is CASSFREGGETQYF. The CDR3 DNA reads as TGTGCCAGCAGTTTTCGGGAAGGCGGGGAGACCCAGTACTTC.

The chain links TRBV12-3 or TRBV12-4 to TRBJ2-1, with D perhaps matching TRBD1 or TRBD2 (6 bases each). The CDR3 sequence is 14 residues long. Trimming pared 3 bases from V and 7 bases from J, leaving 13 bases between. CDR3 protein: CASSFRGEVNEQFF. The DNA for the CDR3 is TGTGCCAGCAGTTTTAGGGGGGAAGTGAATGAGCAGTTCTTC.

This clonotype has just one count. A junction boundary mismatches the germline segment, possibly from a read error. The chain has TRBV7-7 and TRBJ2-5, with 9 bases fitting TRBD1. The length of the CDR3 is 15 residues. Germline-derived CDR1 and CDR2 are SSHAT and FNYEAQ (reference sequence). CDR3 sequence (DNA): TGTGCTAGCAGCTTGGCGGGACAGGGTCAAGAGACCCAGTACTTC. Protein sequence: CASSLAGQGQETQYF.

The V gene is TRBV9, the J gene TRBJ2-5; D is possibly TRBD1 (6 bases). This CDR3 contains 17 residues. V lost 3 bases and J 2 bases, leaving 20 bases between the germline ends. Germline V CDR1 and CDR2: SGDLS, YYNGEE. The CDR3 DNA is TGTGCCAGCAGCGCCCCAGGGGCAAATCTAGGACAAGAGACCCAGTACTTC. It encodes CASSAPGANLGQETQYF.

J is TRBJ2-5 and V is TRBV4-1; 11 nucleotides line up with TRBD1. Unmatched junction bases numbered 12, after V lost 1 base and J lost 5 bases. Germline CDR1 is MGHRA and CDR2 is YSYEKL. The CDR3 loop spans 18 amino acids. The CDR3 DNA follows: TGCGCCAGCAGCCAAGCTATGATATTGGACAGGGGGCGGGAGACCCAGTACTTC. Translated, it gives CASSQAMILDRGRETQYF.

This clonotype has just a few counts. The chain recombines TRBV20-1 with TRBJ1-6, with a tentative D call TRBD1 (6 bases). The V and J ends lost 0 bases and 7 bases respectively, with 16 bases between them. Germline loops: CDR1 DFQATT, CDR2 SNEGSKA (reference sequence). The CDR3 consists of 16 residues. Here the CDR3 reads CSARDRRGAANSPLHF. CDR3 bases: TGCAGTGCTAGAGATCGGCGGGGGGCGGCGAATTCACCCCTCCACTTT.

This clonotype has more than one count but fewer than ten. V and J are TRBV6-2 or TRBV6-3 and TRBJ1-3, with D uncertain. This CDR3 has 13 residues. V was trimmed by 5 bases and J by 11 bases, leaving 16 bases between them. Germline lookup yields CDR1 MNHEY and CDR2 SVGEGT. CDR3 coding DNA: TGTGCCAGCAGTCCCCCTGCGGGGAGAGCCATATATTTT. Its protein is CASSPPAGRAIYF.